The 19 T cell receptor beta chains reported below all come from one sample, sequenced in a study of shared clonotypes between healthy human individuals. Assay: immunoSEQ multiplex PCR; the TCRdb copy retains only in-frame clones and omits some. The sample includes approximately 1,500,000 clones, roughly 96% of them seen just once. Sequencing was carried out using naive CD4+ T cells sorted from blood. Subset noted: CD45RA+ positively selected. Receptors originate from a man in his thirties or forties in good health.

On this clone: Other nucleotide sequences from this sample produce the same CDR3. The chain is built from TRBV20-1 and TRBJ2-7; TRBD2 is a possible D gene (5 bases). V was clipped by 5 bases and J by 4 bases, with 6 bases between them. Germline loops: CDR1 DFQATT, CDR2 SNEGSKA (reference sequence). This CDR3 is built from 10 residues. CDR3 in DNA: TGCAGTGCTTTAGCGTACGAGCAGTACTTC. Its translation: CSALAYEQYF.

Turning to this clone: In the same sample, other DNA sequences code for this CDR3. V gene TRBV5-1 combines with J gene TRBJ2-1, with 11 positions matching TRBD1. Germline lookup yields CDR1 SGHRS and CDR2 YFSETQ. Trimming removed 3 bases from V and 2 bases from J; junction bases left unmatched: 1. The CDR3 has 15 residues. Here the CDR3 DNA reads TGCGCCAGCAGCTGGGGACAGGGGGCCTACAATGAGCAGTTCTTC. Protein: CASSWGQGAYNEQFF.

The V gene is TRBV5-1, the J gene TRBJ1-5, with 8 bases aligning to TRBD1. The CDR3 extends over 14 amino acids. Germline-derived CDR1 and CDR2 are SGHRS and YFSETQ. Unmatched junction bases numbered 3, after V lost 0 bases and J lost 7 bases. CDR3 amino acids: CASSLATGGQPQHF. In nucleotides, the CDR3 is TGCGCCAGCAGCTTGGCCACAGGGGGACAGCCCCAGCATTTT.

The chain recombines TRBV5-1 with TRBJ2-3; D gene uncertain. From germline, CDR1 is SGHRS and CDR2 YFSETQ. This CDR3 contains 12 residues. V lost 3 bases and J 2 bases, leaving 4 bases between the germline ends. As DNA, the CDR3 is TGCGCCAGCAGCTCTGACACAGATACGCAGTATTTT. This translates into CASSSDTDTQYF.

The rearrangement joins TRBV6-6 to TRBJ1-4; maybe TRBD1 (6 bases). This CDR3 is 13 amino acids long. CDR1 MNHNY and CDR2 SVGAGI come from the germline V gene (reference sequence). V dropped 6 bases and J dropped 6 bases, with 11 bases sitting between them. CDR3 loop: CASRRGSDEKLFF. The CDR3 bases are TGTGCCAGCAGGAGGGGGTCCGATGAAAAACTGTTTTTT.

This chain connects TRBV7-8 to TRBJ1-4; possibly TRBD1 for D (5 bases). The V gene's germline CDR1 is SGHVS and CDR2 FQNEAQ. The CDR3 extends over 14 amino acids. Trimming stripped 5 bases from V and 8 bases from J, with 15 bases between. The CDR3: CASSKRLRGEKLFF. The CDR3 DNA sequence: TGTGCCAGCAGCAAGAGGCTAAGGGGAGAAAAACTGTTTTTT.

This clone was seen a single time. The CDR3 region has the DNA TGTGCCAGTAACCCGGGACAGGGGTACAATGAGCAGTTCTTC. It yields the protein CASNPGQGYNEQFF. The J gene is TRBJ2-1, the V gene TRBV19; 10 nucleotides align to TRBD1. J was trimmed by 4 bases and V by 7 bases; bases with no gene match: 4. Germline CDR1 is LNHDA and CDR2 is SQIVND (reference sequence). This CDR3 contains 14 residues.

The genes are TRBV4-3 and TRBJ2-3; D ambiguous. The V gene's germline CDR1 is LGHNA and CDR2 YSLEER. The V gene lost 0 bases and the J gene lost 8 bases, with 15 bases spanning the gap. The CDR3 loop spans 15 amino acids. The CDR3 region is CASSQDQAGPRTQYF. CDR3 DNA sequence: TGCGCCAGCAGCCAAGATCAAGCCGGCCCCCGTACGCAGTATTTT.

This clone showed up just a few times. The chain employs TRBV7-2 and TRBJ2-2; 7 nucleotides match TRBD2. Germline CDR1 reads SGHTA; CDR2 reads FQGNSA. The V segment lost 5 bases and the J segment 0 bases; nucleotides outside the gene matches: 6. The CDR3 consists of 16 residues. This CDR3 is CASSPASGANTGELFF. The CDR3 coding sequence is TGTGCCAGCAGCCCGGCTAGCGGAGCGAACACCGGGGAGCTGTTTTTT. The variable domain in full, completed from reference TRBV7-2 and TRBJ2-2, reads GAGVSQSPSNKVTEKGKDVELRCDPISGHTALYWYRQSLGQGLEFLIYFQGNSAPDKSGLPSDRFSAERTGGSVSTLTIQRTQQEDSAVYLCASSPASGANTGELFFGEGSRLTVL.

The CDR3 DNA follows: TGTGCCAGCAGCTCGATCAGACAGGGGACCACAGATACGCAGTATTTT. Translated, it gives CASSSIRQGTTDTQYF. J is TRBJ2-3 and V is TRBV11-2, with 8 bases that match TRBD1. The CDR3 runs to 16 residues. V lost 4 bases to trimming and J lost 2 bases; unmatched junction nucleotides: 8. Germline V gene sequence: CDR1 SGHAT, CDR2 FQNNGV.

The CDR3 region has the DNA TGTGCCTGCCAGGGTAAATCTCTCTACGAGCAGTACTTC. It is translated as CACQGKSLYEQYF. The chain employs TRBV30 and TRBJ2-7, with a weak D call TRBD1 (5 bases). This CDR3 is 13 amino acids long. Trimming pared 6 bases from V and 3 bases from J, leaving 15 bases between. CDR1 is GTSNPN and CDR2 is SVGIG in the germline V gene (reference sequence).

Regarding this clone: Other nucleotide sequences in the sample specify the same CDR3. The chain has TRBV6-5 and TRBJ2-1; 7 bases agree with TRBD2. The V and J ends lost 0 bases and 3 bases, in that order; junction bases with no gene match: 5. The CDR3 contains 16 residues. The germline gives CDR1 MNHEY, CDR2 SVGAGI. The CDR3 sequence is CASSYSPAGSYNEQFF. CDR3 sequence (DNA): TGTGCCAGCAGTTACTCCCCAGCGGGAAGCTACAATGAGCAGTTCTTC.

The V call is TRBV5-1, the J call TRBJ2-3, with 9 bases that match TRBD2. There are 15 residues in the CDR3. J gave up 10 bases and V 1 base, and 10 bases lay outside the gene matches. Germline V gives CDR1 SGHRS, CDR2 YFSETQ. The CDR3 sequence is CASSLSRSGRSPQYF. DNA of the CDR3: TGCGCCAGCAGCTTGTCTCGTAGCGGGAGATCTCCGCAGTATTTT.

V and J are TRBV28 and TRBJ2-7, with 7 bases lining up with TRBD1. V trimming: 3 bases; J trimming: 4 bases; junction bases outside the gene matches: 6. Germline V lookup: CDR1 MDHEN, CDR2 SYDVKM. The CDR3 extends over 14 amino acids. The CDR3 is CASSFPGTAYEQYF. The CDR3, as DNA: TGTGCCAGCAGTTTCCCCGGGACAGCGTACGAGCAGTACTTC.

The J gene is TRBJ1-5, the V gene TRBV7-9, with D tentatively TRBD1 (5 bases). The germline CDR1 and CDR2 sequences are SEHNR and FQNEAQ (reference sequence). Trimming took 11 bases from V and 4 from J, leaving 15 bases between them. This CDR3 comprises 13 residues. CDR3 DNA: TGTGCCCCCCGGGGGGAGCTGAATCAGCCCCAGCATTTT. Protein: CAPRGELNQPQHF.

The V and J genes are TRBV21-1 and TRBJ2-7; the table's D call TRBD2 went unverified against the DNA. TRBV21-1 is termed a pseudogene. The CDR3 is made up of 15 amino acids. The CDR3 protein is CASQEGTSGTYEQYF. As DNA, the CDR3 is TGTGCCAGCCAAGAGGGGACTAGCGGAACCTACGAGCAGTACTTC.

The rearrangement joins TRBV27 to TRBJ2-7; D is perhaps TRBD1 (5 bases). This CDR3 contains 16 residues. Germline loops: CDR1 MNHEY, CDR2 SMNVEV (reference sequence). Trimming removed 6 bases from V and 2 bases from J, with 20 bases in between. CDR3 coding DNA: TGTGCCAGCAGCCGCTACCCGGGCAGGGCACCCTACGAGCAGTACTTC. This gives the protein CASSRYPGRAPYEQYF.

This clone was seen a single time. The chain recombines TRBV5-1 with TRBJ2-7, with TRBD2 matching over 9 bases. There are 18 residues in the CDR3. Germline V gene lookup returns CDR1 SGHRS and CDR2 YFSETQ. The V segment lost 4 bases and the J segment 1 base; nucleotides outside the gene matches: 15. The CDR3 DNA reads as TGCGCCAGCAGCCCGACCGGGCGGGAGGGACCTCCTTCCTACGAGCAGTACTTC. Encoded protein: CASSPTGREGPPSYEQYF.

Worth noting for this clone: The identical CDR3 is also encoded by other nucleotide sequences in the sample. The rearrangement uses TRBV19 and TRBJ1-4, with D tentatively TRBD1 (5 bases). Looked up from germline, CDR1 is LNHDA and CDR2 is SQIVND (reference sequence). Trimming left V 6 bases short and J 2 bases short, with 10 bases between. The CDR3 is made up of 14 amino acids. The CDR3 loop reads CASSPTVTNEKLFF. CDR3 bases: TGTGCCAGTAGCCCGACAGTGACTAATGAAAAACTGTTTTTT.